This T cell receptor (beta chain) emerged from a study of post-analysis software for immune sequencing data (dated by TCRdb to about 2015). About the investigation overall: Relapsing-remitting, secondary progressive and progressive-relapsing multiple sclerosis were recorded as disease courses, and subtype annotation was lacking for some patients. The multiple sclerosis patient repertoires were compared with about a dozen previously published healthy control repertoires from donors aged roughly 6 to 25 years. A subset of samples was prepared in parallel using single-end sample barcoding, then pooled and co-amplified after Illumina adapter ligation. Results the study describes overall, beyond this receptor: The control group was slightly older than the multiple sclerosis patient group. Strong co-clustering of samples prepared in the same batch was shown by direct clustering with F measure, prompting a batch-effect correction. Normalized Chao1 diversity was significantly lower in multiple sclerosis patients than controls, suggesting substantial peripheral T-cell clonal expansion.

TCR beta repertoires were profiled from peripheral blood of 10 to 15 young patients with multiple sclerosis to demonstrate the VDJtools post-analysis software. The multiple sclerosis patients were children and adolescents ranging in age from roughly 6 to 15 years. The library was built by means of PCR. Sequenced using an Illumina HiSeq 2500. To reduce PCR and sequencing biases, unique molecular identifiers were incorporated into the TCR beta cDNA libraries. About 500,000 cDNA molecules were obtained per 1 to 10 million input T cells, so each molecule approximated one T cell. The same protocol used for the earlier healthy control dataset was applied to prepare and sequence the patient libraries. Samples belonging to the same batch were prepared together, multiplexed and sequenced on a shared HiSeq lane. As for how the authors treated the data: Raw barcoded reads were processed with MIGEC, discarding single-read molecular identifier groups before consensus assembly and CDR3 extraction. Clonotype tables were post-analysed with VDJtools, and diversity was normalized by down-sampling all datasets to the smallest sample size. In repertoire overlap clustering, CDR3 amino acid sequences, but not nucleotide sequences, were matched to correct batch-related cross-sample contamination. In TCRdb, the public reads were trimmed at Q25 with fastp and aligned with MiXCR, with productive beta chains retained. Each CDR3 protein appears once, grouped with its most common genes and DNA. The V and J calls here are based on TCRdb, not the publication. The sample table lists about 460,000 distinct CDR3 sequences, under 55% of them with a count of one. Clones ranked in the top ten supply 12% of the sample.

With respect to this clonotype: The target of this receptor is not known. One base away there is no much larger clone; base qualities are not given.

Sample: blood. This receptor was obtained from a girl aged 5-17 years with multiple sclerosis.

CDR3 sequence: CASSSTTSGNGEELFF. In nucleotide form, the sequence is TGCGCCAGCAGCTCGACGACTAGCGGGAACGGCGAGGAGCTGTTTTTT. The chain employs TRBV5-1 and TRBJ2-2, with 11 bases aligning to TRBD2. According to the germline V gene, CDR1 reads SGHRS and CDR2 reads YFSETQ. Germline trimming: 3 bases from V, 10 bases from J; junction bases outside gene matches: 11. The CDR3 starts with the cysteine, ends with the phenylalanine, and has 16 residues. Only CDR3 DNA remains: 48 bases, in frame from the first base. The variable domain in full, with residues beyond the CDR3 obtained from the reference TRBV5-1 and TRBJ2-2 genes, is KAGVTQTPRYLIKTRGQQVTLSCSPISGHRSVSWYQQTPGQGLQFLFEYFSETQRNKGNFPGRFSGRQFSNSRSEMNVSTLELGDSALYLCASSSTTSGNGEELFFGEGSRLTVL.